The source of this T cell receptor (beta chain) is a study of blood T cell repertoires in COVID-19. The overall study: The United States, Italy and Spain were the sources of the acute and convalescent COVID-19 samples.

Germline CDR1 MNHEY, CDR2 SVGAGI. V dropped 8 bases and J dropped 2; count of bases not matched to a gene: 12. There are 15 residues in the CDR3. The study counted Cohort 3 donors as recovered given two negative PCRs, clearance, or symptom resolution. Original processing notes: Scientists estimated how many nucleated cells there were by amplifying reference gene primers. Repertoires were generated with immunoSEQ multiplex PCR, while TCRdb's copy carries only in-frame clones and drops some. The D gene and trimming were derived from the DNA, and the V and J assignments and clone size from that table. Of approximately 450,000 clones in the sample, more than 80% were seen once.

The clonotype comes from a man between 25 and 39 years old who had recovered from COVID-19. This chain links TRBV6-5 with TRBJ2-7; 7 bases align to TRBD2. The sequencing sample was made of PBMCs or T cells enriched from blood (not recorded which). The DNA for the CDR3 is TGTGCCAGCGTCTACCGGAGGGGACTAACCTACGAGCAGTACTTC. It is translated as CASVYRRGLTYEQYF.